The 12 T cell receptor beta chains given below trace back to one sample, sequenced in a study of glioma-infiltrating T cells after dendritic cell vaccination. Only in-frame clones appear in the TCRdb table, and some are missing; sequencing was by immunoSEQ multiplex PCR. Of almost 90,000 clones listed, roughly 87% are singletons. Indicated time point: after dendritic cell vaccination, including at tumor progression/relapse. The material sequenced was blood, taken after dendritic cell vaccination. All receptors come from a human donor with glioblastoma.

V is TRBV7-9 and J is TRBJ1-1; 7 bases agree with TRBD1. J lost 0 bases, V lost 3 bases, and 1 base had no gene match. The CDR3 consists of 14 residues. The germline CDR1 and CDR2 sequences are SEHNR and FQNEAQ (reference sequence). The CDR3 sequence: CASSFRGVNTEAFF. In DNA form, the CDR3 reads TGTGCCAGCAGCTTCAGGGGGGTGAACACTGAAGCTTTCTTT. The full variable domain, in which reference TRBV7-9 and TRBJ1-1 provide the parts outside the CDR3, is DTGVSQNPRHKITKRGQNVTFRCDPISEHNRLYWYRQTLGQGPEFLTYFQNEAQLEKSRLLSDRFSAERPKGSFSTLEIQRTEQGDSAMYLCASSFRGVNTEAFFGQGTRLTVV.

The gene calls are TRBV6-1 and TRBJ1-2, with a possible D match to TRBD1 (6 bases). CDR1 and CDR2 (germline): MNHNS, SASEGT. This CDR3 has 13 residues. V lost 3 bases and J lost 8, with 13 bases in between. The CDR3 region is CASSEIQGWGYTF. The CDR3 DNA reads as TGTGCCAGCAGTGAGATCCAGGGGTGGGGCTACACCTTC.

Only one count was recorded for this clone. The rearrangement joins TRBV19 to TRBJ2-3; 7 bases agree with TRBD1. V was pared by 3 bases and J by 4 bases, with 4 bases of the junction left unmatched. This CDR3 region has 14 residues. CDR1 and CDR2 (germline): LNHDA, SQIVND (reference sequence). The CDR3 sequence is CASSIRGNPDTQYF. The CDR3 DNA sequence: TGTGCCAGTAGTATCAGGGGGAATCCAGATACGCAGTATTTT. The full variable domain, completed using reference TRBV19 and TRBJ2-3, is DGGITQSPKYLFRKEGQNVTLSCEQNLNHDAMYWYRQDPGQGLRLIYYSQIVNDFQKGDIAEGYSVSREKKESFPLTVTSAQKNPTAFYLCASSIRGNPDTQYFGPGTRLTVL.

This clone occurred once. J is TRBJ2-2 and V is TRBV30; the match to TRBD1 covers 7 bases. CDR3 length equals 13 residues. Germline V gene lookup returns CDR1 GTSNPN and CDR2 SVGIG (reference sequence). V shed 5 bases, J shed 1 base, and the junction held 1 base outside the gene matches. The CDR3 region has the DNA TGTGCCTGGGACAGGGTGAACACCGGGGAGCTGTTTTTT. This translates into CAWDRVNTGELFF.

The chain has TRBV20-1 and TRBJ2-7; D might be TRBD1 (5 bases). Trimming stripped 6 bases from V and 3 bases from J, with 9 bases between. CDR3 length equals 11 residues. Germline lookup yields CDR1 DFQATT and CDR2 SNEGSKA (reference sequence). CDR3 loop: CSAKQDYEQYF. CDR3 DNA sequence: TGCAGTGCCAAACAGGACTACGAGCAGTACTTC.

The V call is TRBV6-1, the J call TRBJ1-1; perhaps TRBD1 as D (6 bases). The CDR3 is made up of 12 amino acids. The germline V and J ends were trimmed by 5 bases and 6 bases, with 10 bases remaining between them. Germline CDR1 and CDR2: MNHNS and SASEGT. Here the CDR3 reads CASSIRGSEAFF. CDR3 coding DNA: TGTGCCAGCAGTATCAGGGGCTCTGAAGCTTTCTTT.

The V call is TRBV2, the J call TRBJ1-2; 7 positions match TRBD1. Trimming took 8 bases from V and 5 from J; bases not matched to a gene: 8. CDR3 size: 13 residues. Germline values: CDR1 SNHLY, CDR2 FYNNEI. CDR3 region: CASARDSKYGYTF. CDR3 sequence (DNA): TGTGCCAGCGCCCGGGACAGCAAATATGGCTACACCTTC. Variable domain in full (rest from reference TRBV2 and TRBJ1-2): EPEVTQTPSHQVTQMGQEVILRCVPISNHLYFYWYRQILGQKVEFLVSFYNNEISEKSEIFDDQFSVERPDGSNFTLKIRSTKLEDSAMYFCASARDSKYGYTFGSGTRLTVV.

The chain links TRBV9 to TRBJ2-7; D perhaps matches TRBD1 (5 bases). The ends were cut back, 0 bases at V and 3 bases at J, with 10 bases in the middle. This CDR3 comprises 14 residues. CDR1 is SGDLS, CDR2 YYNGEE, per germline. In DNA, the CDR3 is TGTGCCAGCAGCGTAGGGGTCCAGGGCTACGAGCAGTACTTC. Translating it yields CASSVGVQGYEQYF.

The rearrangement joins TRBV5-1 to TRBJ2-2, with 11 bases lining up with TRBD1. J lost 7 bases, V lost 3 bases, and 5 bases had no gene match. The CDR3 consists of 15 residues. Germline V gene sequence: CDR1 SGHRS, CDR2 YFSETQ. The CDR3 loop is CASSSGQGVGGELFF. The CDR3 DNA follows: TGCGCCAGCAGCTCGGGACAGGGGGTTGGCGGGGAGCTGTTTTTT.

This clone was recorded a few times. The rearrangement joins TRBV20-1 to TRBJ1-1, with D tentatively TRBD1 (5 bases). The CDR3 loop spans 11 amino acids. The V and J ends lost 6 bases and 7 bases respectively, with 12 bases between them. Per the germline V gene, CDR1 is DFQATT and CDR2 is SNEGSKA (reference sequence). The CDR3 here is CSAKTAYEAFF. Written as DNA, the CDR3 is TGCAGTGCGAAGACAGCATATGAAGCTTTCTTT.

The genes are TRBV5-1 and TRBJ1-1; the match to TRBD1 covers 9 bases. The trim removed 2 bases at V and 0 bases at J, leaving 8 bases unmatched. Per germline, CDR1 SGHRS and CDR2 YFSETQ. There are 17 residues in the CDR3. CDR3 region: CASSFNSGDRVNTEAFF. CDR3 nucleotide sequence: TGCGCCAGCAGCTTTAACTCCGGGGACAGGGTGAACACTGAAGCTTTCTTT.

V and J are TRBV6-6 and TRBJ2-3; 10 nucleotides match TRBD2. The V and J ends lost 2 bases and 6 bases, in that order; junction bases with no gene match: 5. CDR1 is MNHNY and CDR2 is SVGAGI in the germline V gene (reference sequence). The CDR3 is made up of 15 amino acids. The CDR3 here is CASSYPSGGADTQYF. CDR3 in DNA: TGTGCCAGCAGTTACCCCAGCGGGGGGGCCGATACGCAGTATTTT.